This section outlines one TCR beta chain sequence together with its context. Its antigen remains unidentified. The length of the CDR3 is 15 residues. Germline assignment: CDR1 SGHRS and CDR2 YFSETQ. The V gene lost 0 bases and the J gene lost 0 bases, with 8 bases spanning the gap. These data originate in a study of a mutant IDH1 vaccine in newly diagnosed glioma. Study context: In the visit schedule, V12 fell in week 35, while V13 fell in week 47.

The sample's time point: week 35, safety follow-up. Topical imiquimod was applied with each vaccine dose, which held 300 ug of mutant IDH1 20-mer peptide. The method was immunoSEQ multiplex PCR; TCRdb's version includes in-frame clones alone and lacks a portion of them. The table includes roughly 38,000 clones, roughly nine tenths detected once. Sequenced here: PBMCs, sampled from a glioma patient whose treatment included an IDH1 peptide vaccine. The sequence derives from a man aged 35 to 55 with glioma. This chain connects TRBV5-1 to TRBJ2-3; tentative D call: TRBD2 (6 bases). This CDR3 is CASSLGLVSTDTQYF. CDR3 nucleotide sequence: TGCGCCAGCAGCTTGGGACTAGTTAGCACAGATACGCAGTATTTT.